The 31 T cell receptor beta chains below all came from one sample that was sequenced in a study of cytomegalovirus exposure and HLA in healthy donors. With 60 Vbeta and 13 Jbeta primers, the PCR was carried out. Some clones are missing from TCRdb's copy, which holds only in-frame ones; the method was immunoSEQ multiplex PCR. The profile covers under 130,000 clones, with about 80% appearing a single time and about 3% taken by the ten largest. Sample: PBMCs. The receptors stem from a woman in her forties in good health and CMV-seronegative.

The CDR3 region is CASSSTGTAPLGVYEQYF. In DNA form, the CDR3 reads TGTGCCAGCAGTTCTACCGGGACAGCTCCACTGGGGGTCTACGAGCAGTACTTC. The V call is TRBV27, the J call TRBJ2-7, with TRBD1 matching over 7 bases. From germline, CDR1 is MNHEY and CDR2 SMNVEV (reference sequence). After removal of 4 bases from V and 3 bases from J, the junction contained 18 bases not matched to a gene. This CDR3 is built from 18 residues.

This chain links TRBV9 with TRBJ2-5, with D unresolved. The CDR3 spans 13 residues. Germline V lookup: CDR1 SGDLS, CDR2 YYNGEE. Trimming took off 2 bases at V and 0 bases at J, with 5 bases between the two ends. The CDR3 nucleotides read TGTGCCAGCAGCGTTGGCTACCAAGAGACCCAGTACTTC. Translation: CASSVGYQETQYF.

J is TRBJ1-4 and V is TRBV7-9; D is unresolved. V was trimmed by 3 bases and J by 1 base, leaving 15 bases between them. CDR3 length: 17 amino acids. CDR1 SEHNR and CDR2 FQNEAQ come from the germline V gene (reference sequence). This CDR3 reads CASSLGRGWVTNEKLFF. The CDR3 DNA reads as TGTGCCAGCAGCTTGGGTAGAGGATGGGTAACTAATGAAAAACTGTTTTTT.

This chain links TRBV30 with TRBJ1-1; D possibly corresponds to TRBD1 (5 bases). CDR3 length: 15 residues. Trimming pared 5 bases from V and 5 bases from J, leaving 21 bases between. CDR1 and CDR2 (germline): GTSNPN, SVGIG (reference sequence). The CDR3 bases are TGTGCCTGGCAGCAGGGAGGCCTCCGCTTAACTGAAGCTTTCTTT. This translates into CAWQQGGLRLTEAFF. The whole variable domain, remainder taken from reference TRBV30 and TRBJ1-1, is SQTIHQWPATLVQPVGSPLSLECTVEGTSNPNLYWYRQAAGRGLQLLFYSVGIGQISSEVPQNLSASRPQDRQFILSSKKLLLSDSGFYLCAWQQGGLRLTEAFFGQGTRLTVV.

The sample holds one count of this clone. CDR3 amino acids: CASRRRGDSNQPQHF. CDR3 sequence (DNA): TGTGCCAGCAGGCGAAGGGGTGATAGCAATCAGCCCCAGCATTTT. This chain joins TRBV6-1 and TRBJ1-5; weak D call: TRBD1 (5 bases). V was trimmed by 6 bases and J by 0 bases, leaving 12 bases between them. Germline V gene lookup returns CDR1 MNHNS and CDR2 SASEGT. This CDR3 spans 15 amino acids.

CDR3 sequence (DNA): TGCGCCAGCAGCTTGCAGGGACAGAACACTGAAGCTTTCTTT. It is translated as CASSLQGQNTEAFF. V and J are TRBV5-1 and TRBJ1-1; tentatively, D is TRBD1 (6 bases). The germline V gene has CDR1 SGHRS and CDR2 YFSETQ. This CDR3 spans 14 amino acids. Trimming took off 1 base at V and 1 base at J, with 8 bases between the two ends.

V usage is TRBV12-1 and J usage is TRBJ1-5. TRBV12-1 is termed a pseudogene. This CDR3 contains 12 residues. The CDR3 sequence: CASSLLNQPQHF. CDR3 nucleotides: TGTGCCAGCAGCCTTCTTAATCAGCCCCAGCATTTT.

This chain links TRBV19 with TRBJ1-5, with 7 positions matching TRBD1. CDR1 and CDR2 (germline): LNHDA, SQIVND (reference sequence). J lost 7 bases, V lost 7 bases, and 10 bases had no gene match. This CDR3 comprises 14 residues. The CDR3 loop is CASNPSTGYQPQHF. In nucleotides, the CDR3 is TGTGCCAGTAACCCCTCGACAGGGTACCAGCCCCAGCATTTT.

The J gene is TRBJ2-3, the V gene TRBV7-9; D unclear. The CDR3 sequence is 14 residues long. The germline CDR1 and CDR2 sequences are SEHNR and FQNEAQ (reference sequence). V lost 4 bases and J lost 2, with 10 bases in between. CDR3 protein: CASSSQRSTDTQYF. Here the CDR3 DNA reads TGTGCCAGCAGCTCGCAACGGTCCACAGATACGCAGTATTTT.

About this clone: An end of the junction differs from the germline gene, which may be a read error. The rearrangement links TRBV18 to TRBJ1-4; D is unclear. Per germline, CDR1 KGHSH and CDR2 LQKENI. There are 16 residues in the CDR3. The CDR3 DNA reads as TGTGCCAGCTCACCACTCAGCCTAACAACTAATGAAAAGCTGTTTTTT. It encodes CASSPLSLTTNEKLFF.

The chain uses TRBV27 and TRBJ1-5, with D possibly TRBD1 on 5 matching bases. Germline V gene data show CDR1 as MNHEY and CDR2 as SMNVEV (reference sequence). CDR3 length equals 14 residues. Trimming removed 5 bases at V and 7 bases at J, with 15 bases between. This CDR3 reads CASSPNGGSQPQHF. In DNA, the CDR3 is TGTGCCAGCAGTCCAAACGGGGGGTCCCAGCCCCAGCATTTT.

This rearrangement joins TRBV10-3 to TRBJ2-7; D gene ambiguous. The CDR3 is made up of 13 amino acids. Germline CDR1 and CDR2: ENHRY and SYGVKD. V was cut by 3 bases and J by 4 bases, with 10 bases left in between. The CDR3 region has the DNA TGTGCCATCAGTGACACACCACCTTACGAGCAGTACTTC. This gives the protein CAISDTPPYEQYF.

The count of this clone is one. The chain has TRBV5-1 and TRBJ1-1, with 7 bases lining up with TRBD1. The germline CDR1 and CDR2 sequences are SGHRS and YFSETQ. This CDR3 contains 14 residues. Losses at the gene ends were 4 bases for V and 5 bases for J; bases not matched to a gene: 8. CDR3 protein: CASSATGIGTEAFF. The CDR3 DNA follows: TGCGCCAGCAGCGCGACAGGGATAGGGACTGAAGCTTTCTTT.

The rearrangement uses TRBV28 and TRBJ1-5, with D maybe TRBD1 (6 bases). This CDR3 has 15 amino acids. Trimming cost V 7 bases and J 9 bases, with 22 bases left between them. The germline V gene has CDR1 MDHEN and CDR2 SYDVKM. CDR3 coding DNA: TGTGCCAGCACGGTCCGCGTAGGGAGGGGGAGGCCCCAGCATTTT. This translates into CASTVRVGRGRPQHF.

V is TRBV9 and J is TRBJ2-3, with D unclear. CDR1 SGDLS and CDR2 YYNGEE come from the germline V gene. CDR3 length equals 14 residues. V lost 0 bases, J lost 4 bases, and 9 bases lay in between. The DNA of the CDR3 is TGTGCCAGCAGCGTAGTACACGTCGCAGATACGCAGTATTTT. Its protein is CASSVVHVADTQYF.

V usage is TRBV5-1 and J usage is TRBJ1-3; 9 nucleotides match TRBD1. CDR1 and CDR2 from the germline V gene are SGHRS and YFSETQ. V lost 5 bases, J lost 3 bases, and 3 bases stayed unmatched. This CDR3 comprises 14 residues. The CDR3 DNA reads as TGCGCCAGCAGTCGGACAGGGGATGGAAACACCATATATTTT. Its protein product is CASSRTGDGNTIYF.

V and J are TRBV4-3 and TRBJ2-3; TRBD2 matches at 10 bases. With 4 bases clipped from V and 4 bases from J, the junction kept 8 bases outside the gene matches. The length of the CDR3 is 16 residues. CDR1 is LGHNA and CDR2 is YSLEER in the germline V gene. The CDR3: CASSRSASGSSDTQYF. Here the CDR3 DNA reads TGCGCCAGCAGCCGGTCGGCTAGCGGGAGTTCAGATACGCAGTATTTT.

The gene calls are TRBV7-2 and TRBJ2-2; no clear D. This CDR3 comprises 17 residues. CDR1 is SGHTA, CDR2 FQGNSA, per germline. The V end was cut by 0 bases, the J end by 4 bases, with 15 bases between. For the CDR3, the DNA is TGTGCCAGCAGCTTAGCGCGAGAAAGTGTAAGCACCGGGGAGCTGTTTTTT. Translation gives CASSLARESVSTGELFF.

V and J are TRBV5-1 and TRBJ2-1; 11 bases are a match to TRBD2. This CDR3 has 15 residues. V lost 0 bases to trimming and J lost 7 bases; unmatched junction nucleotides: 3. Germline values: CDR1 SGHRS, CDR2 YFSETQ. The CDR3 loop is CASSLAGLAVNEQFF. CDR3 bases: TGCGCCAGCAGCTTGGCGGGACTAGCGGTGAATGAGCAGTTCTTC.

This chain uses TRBV29-1 with TRBJ2-7; 7 bases match TRBD2. The CDR3 sequence is 13 residues long. CDR1 SQVTM and CDR2 ANQGSEA come from the germline V gene. Unmatched junction bases numbered 8, after V lost 8 bases and J lost 1 base. The CDR3: CSTRESSSYEQYF. The DNA of the CDR3 is TGCAGCACGCGGGAGTCTAGTTCCTACGAGCAGTACTTC.

V usage is TRBV2 and J usage is TRBJ2-3; 9 bases fit TRBD1. CDR1 SNHLY and CDR2 FYNNEI come from the germline V gene. CDR3 length: 14 residues. The CDR3 nucleotides are TGTGCGACAGGGGGTGAGGGGATGACAGATACGCAGTATTTT. It is translated as CATGGEGMTDTQYF. Full variable domain (remainder filled in from reference TRBV2 and TRBJ2-3): EPEVTQTPSHQVTQMGQEVILRCVPISNHLYFYWYRQILGQKVEFLVSFYNNEISEKSEIFDDQFSVERPDGSNFTLKIRSTKLEDSAMYFCATGGEGMTDTQYFGPGTRLTVL.

The V call is TRBV7-8, the J call TRBJ2-2, with 8 bases fitting TRBD2. Germline lookup yields CDR1 SGHVS and CDR2 FQNEAQ. CDR3 length: 16 residues. V was clipped by 1 base and J by 5 bases; unmatched bases: 6. CDR3 in DNA: TGTGCCAGCAGCTTAGGGGTTGGCGGGAGGACCGGGGAGCTGTTTTTT. This encodes CASSLGVGGRTGELFF.

The chain links TRBV28 to TRBJ2-1; D unresolved. This CDR3 contains 17 residues. From germline, CDR1 is MDHEN and CDR2 SYDVKM. V lost 1 base, J lost 4 bases, and 17 bases lay in between. The CDR3 is CASSLSGGRRVYNEQFF. Here the CDR3 DNA reads TGTGCCAGCAGTTTATCCGGCGGCCGTCGAGTGTACAATGAGCAGTTCTTC. Looking up the rest from reference TRBV28 and TRBJ2-1 gives the full variable domain: DVKVTQSSRYLVKRTGEKVFLECVQDMDHENMFWYRQDPGLGLRLIYFSYDVKMKEKGDIPEGYSVSREKKERFSLILESASTNQTSMYLCASSLSGGRRVYNEQFFGPGTRLTVL.

V is TRBV18 and J is TRBJ2-5, with a possible D match to TRBD2 (6 bases). V shed 3 bases and J shed 0 bases, with 8 bases lying between them. CDR3 size: 14 residues. Germline-derived CDR1 and CDR2 are KGHSH and LQKENI. The CDR3 DNA follows: TGTGCCAGCTCACCTAGGGACTACCAAGAGACCCAGTACTTC. Protein product: CASSPRDYQETQYF. Drawing the rest from reference TRBV18 and TRBJ2-5, the complete variable domain is NAGVMQNPRHLVRRRGQEARLRCSPMKGHSHVYWYRQLPEEGLKFMVYLQKENIIDESGMPKERFSAEFPKEGPSILRIQQVVRGDSAAYFCASSPRDYQETQYFGPGTRLLVL.

V is TRBV5-4 and J is TRBJ1-1; D possibly corresponds to TRBD1 (5 bases). Germline V CDR1 and CDR2: SGHNT, YYREEE (reference sequence). This CDR3 is 16 amino acids long. The V gene lost 5 bases and the J gene lost 1 base, with 18 bases spanning the gap. CDR3 coding DNA: TGTGCCAGCAGTCTTTCAGGCGGGGCGGGGAACACTGAAGCTTTCTTT. Translating gives CASSLSGGAGNTEAFF.

This chain uses TRBV4-3 with TRBJ1-6, with D possibly TRBD1 on 5 matching bases. The CDR3 spans 18 residues. V lost 0 bases to trimming and J lost 10 bases, with 22 bases between them. Per germline, CDR1 LGHNA and CDR2 YSLEER. CDR3: CASSQDHKDTPTRSPLHF. In DNA form, the CDR3 reads TGCGCCAGCAGCCAAGATCATAAGGACACCCCTACTCGGTCACCCCTCCACTTT.

This clone was seen a handful of times. The chain couples TRBV28 to TRBJ2-3; 9 bases map to TRBD2. The CDR3 consists of 16 residues. The germline V gene has CDR1 MDHEN and CDR2 SYDVKM. V was pared by 4 bases and J by 0 bases, with 5 bases of the junction left unmatched. CDR3 nucleotide sequence: TGTGCCAGCAGTTCCGGACTAGCGACTAGCACAGATACGCAGTATTTT. It specifies CASSSGLATSTDTQYF. The full variable domain, its missing parts supplied by reference TRBV28 and TRBJ2-3, is DVKVTQSSRYLVKRTGEKVFLECVQDMDHENMFWYRQDPGLGLRLIYFSYDVKMKEKGDIPEGYSVSREKKERFSLILESASTNQTSMYLCASSSGLATSTDTQYFGPGTRLTVL.

This chain joins TRBV7-2 and TRBJ1-2, with D perhaps TRBD1 (6 bases). V lost 5 bases and J lost 0, with 7 bases in between. CDR1 and CDR2 from the germline V gene are SGHTA and FQGNSA. This CDR3 has 13 amino acids. In DNA, the CDR3 is TGTGCCAGCAGCCGGGACACTAACTATGGCTACACCTTC. Its protein is CASSRDTNYGYTF.

The genes are TRBV2 and TRBJ2-7; the match to TRBD2 covers 9 bases. Germline V CDR1 and CDR2: SNHLY, FYNNEI. CDR3 size: 14 residues. V lost 4 bases to trimming and J lost 5 bases; unmatched junction nucleotides: 6. The CDR3 loop reads CASSGLAGRHEQYF. The CDR3 DNA is TGTGCCAGCAGTGGGCTAGCGGGAAGACACGAGCAGTACTTC.

The chain is built from TRBV9 and TRBJ2-3, with TRBD2 as a possible D gene (7 bases). Between the trimmed V and J ends, which lost 4 bases and 2 bases, there was a span of 14 bases. This CDR3 contains 15 residues. From germline, CDR1 is SGDLS and CDR2 YYNGEE. In DNA form, the CDR3 reads TGTGCCAGCAGCAGAGGGGGGGGGCCCACAGATACGCAGTATTTT. Protein sequence: CASSRGGGPTDTQYF. Variable domain in full (rest from reference TRBV9 and TRBJ2-3): DSGVTQTPKHLITATGQRVTLRCSPRSGDLSVYWYQQSLDQGLQFLIQYYNGEERAKGNILERFSAQQFPDLHSELNLSSLELGDSALYFCASSRGGGPTDTQYFGPGTRLTVL.

The table lists this clone with a count of one. The V call is TRBV7-8, the J call TRBJ2-7, with 8 positions matching TRBD2. The germline gives CDR1 SGHVS, CDR2 FQNEAQ. After removal of 5 bases from V and 0 bases from J, the junction contained 6 bases not matched to a gene. CDR3 length: 15 residues. CDR3 nucleotide sequence: TGTGCCAGCAGCGTAGAGAGCGGGAGCTCCTACGAGCAGTACTTC. Its protein product is CASSVESGSSYEQYF.